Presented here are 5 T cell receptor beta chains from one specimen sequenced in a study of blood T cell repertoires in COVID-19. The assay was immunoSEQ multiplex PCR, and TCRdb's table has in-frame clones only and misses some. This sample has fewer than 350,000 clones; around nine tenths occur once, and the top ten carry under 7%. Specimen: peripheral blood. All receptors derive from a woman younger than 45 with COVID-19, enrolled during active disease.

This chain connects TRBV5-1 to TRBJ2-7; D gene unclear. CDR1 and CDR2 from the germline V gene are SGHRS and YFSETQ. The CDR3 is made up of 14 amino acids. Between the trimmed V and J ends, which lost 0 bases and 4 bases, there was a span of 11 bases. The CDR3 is CASSLEVAGYEQYF. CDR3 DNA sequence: TGCGCCAGCAGCTTGGAAGTCGCAGGTTACGAGCAGTACTTC.

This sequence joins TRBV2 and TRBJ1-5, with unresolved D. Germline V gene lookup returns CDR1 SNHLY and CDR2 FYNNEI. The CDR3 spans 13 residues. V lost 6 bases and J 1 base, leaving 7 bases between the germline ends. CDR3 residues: CASREDSNQPQHF. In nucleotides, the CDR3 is TGTGCCAGCAGGGAGGACAGCAATCAGCCCCAGCATTTT.

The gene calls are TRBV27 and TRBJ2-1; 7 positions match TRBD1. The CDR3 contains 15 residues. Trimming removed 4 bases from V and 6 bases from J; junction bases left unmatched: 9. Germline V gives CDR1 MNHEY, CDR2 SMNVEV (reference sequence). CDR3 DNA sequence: TGTGCCAGCAGTTCACAACCATCAGGGGGCAATGAGCAGTTCTTC. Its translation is CASSSQPSGGNEQFF.

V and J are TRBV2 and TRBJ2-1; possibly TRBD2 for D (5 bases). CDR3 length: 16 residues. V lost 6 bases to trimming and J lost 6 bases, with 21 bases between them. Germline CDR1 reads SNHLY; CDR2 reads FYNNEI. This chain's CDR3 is CASSLSALIRGNEQFF. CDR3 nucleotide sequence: TGTGCCAGCAGCCTATCGGCGCTTATCCGGGGCAATGAGCAGTTCTTC. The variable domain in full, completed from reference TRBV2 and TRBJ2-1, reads EPEVTQTPSHQVTQMGQEVILRCVPISNHLYFYWYRQILGQKVEFLVSFYNNEISEKSEIFDDQFSVERPDGSNFTLKIRSTKLEDSAMYFCASSLSALIRGNEQFFGPGTRLTVL.

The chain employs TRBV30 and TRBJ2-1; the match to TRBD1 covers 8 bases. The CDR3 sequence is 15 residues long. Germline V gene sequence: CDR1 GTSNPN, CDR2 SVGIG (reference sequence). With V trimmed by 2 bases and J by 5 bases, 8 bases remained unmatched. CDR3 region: CAWSPLRQGNNEQFF. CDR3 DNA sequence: TGTGCCTGGAGTCCTCTGAGACAGGGGAACAATGAGCAGTTCTTC.